The entry below describes one T cell receptor (beta chain). Its cognate antigen is unknown. Per the germline V gene, CDR1 is SGHAT and CDR2 is FQNNGV. This CDR3 spans 15 amino acids. This sample was included in a study of CXCR3-negative and CXCR3-positive naive CD8 T cells. Whole-study results and caveats: Naive cells with CXCR3 showed TRB CDR3s that were more hydrophobic than those in CXCR3-negative naive cells.

Libraries were UMI-labeled 5' RACE TRB cDNA. From its re-call of the 5' RACE reads, TCRdb lists each CDR3 protein once, without DNA. This sample's table has about 130,000 distinct CDR3 sequences. The clonotype was recovered from a human donor in good health. Some clones in this sample may be carry-over from other donors' samples. Source material: naive CXCR3+ CD8+ T cells from blood. Documented subset: CD45RO-CCR7+CD27+CD95- naive CD8+ T cells expressing CXCR3 (TNR3+). V gene TRBV11-2 combines with J gene TRBJ2-7; TCRdb's D gene call, TRBD1, goes unchecked for lack of DNA. This CDR3 is CASCQETGGSYEQYF.